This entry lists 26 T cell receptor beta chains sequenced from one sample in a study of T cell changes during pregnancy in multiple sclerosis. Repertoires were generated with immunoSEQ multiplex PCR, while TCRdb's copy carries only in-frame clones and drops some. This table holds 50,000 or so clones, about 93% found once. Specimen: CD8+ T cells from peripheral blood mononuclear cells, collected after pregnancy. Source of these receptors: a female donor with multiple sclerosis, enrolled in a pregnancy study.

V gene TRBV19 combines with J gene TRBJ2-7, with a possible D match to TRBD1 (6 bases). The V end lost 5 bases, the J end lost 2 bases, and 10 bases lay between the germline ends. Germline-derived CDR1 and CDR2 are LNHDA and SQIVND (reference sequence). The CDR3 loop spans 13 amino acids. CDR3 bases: TGTGCCAGTAGTCCTACAGGGACCTACGAGCAGTACTTC. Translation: CASSPTGTYEQYF.

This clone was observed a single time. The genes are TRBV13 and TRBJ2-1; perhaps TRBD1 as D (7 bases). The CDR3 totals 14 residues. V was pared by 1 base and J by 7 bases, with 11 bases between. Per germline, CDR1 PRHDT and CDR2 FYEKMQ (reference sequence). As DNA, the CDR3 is TGTGCCAGCAGCTTAGTCCCAGGGGGGAATGAGCAGTTCTTC. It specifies CASSLVPGGNEQFF.

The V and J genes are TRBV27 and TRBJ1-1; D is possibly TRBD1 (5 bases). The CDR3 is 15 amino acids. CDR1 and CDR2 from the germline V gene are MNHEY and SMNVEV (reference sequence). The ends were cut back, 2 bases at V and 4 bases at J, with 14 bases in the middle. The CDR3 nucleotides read TGTGCCAGCAGTTTACTCGACAGCCTCCCCACTGAAGCTTTCTTT. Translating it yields CASSLLDSLPTEAFF.

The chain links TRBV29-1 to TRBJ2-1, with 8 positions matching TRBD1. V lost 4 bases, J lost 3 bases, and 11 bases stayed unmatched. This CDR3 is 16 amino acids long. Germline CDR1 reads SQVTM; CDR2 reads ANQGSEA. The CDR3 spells CSVAWGQADFYNEQFF. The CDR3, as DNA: TGCAGCGTTGCCTGGGGACAGGCGGATTTCTACAATGAGCAGTTCTTC.

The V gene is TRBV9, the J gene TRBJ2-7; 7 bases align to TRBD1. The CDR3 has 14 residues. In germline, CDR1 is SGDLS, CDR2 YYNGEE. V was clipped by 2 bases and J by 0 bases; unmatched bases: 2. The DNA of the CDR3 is TGTGCCAGCAGCGTGGGGGACAGCTCCTACGAGCAGTACTTC. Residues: CASSVGDSSYEQYF.

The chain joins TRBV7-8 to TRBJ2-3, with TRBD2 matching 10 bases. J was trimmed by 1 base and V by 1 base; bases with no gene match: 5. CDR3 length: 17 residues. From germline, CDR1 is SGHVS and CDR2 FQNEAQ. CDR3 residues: CASSLDPSGSGTDTQYF. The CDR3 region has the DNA TGTGCCAGCAGCTTAGACCCTAGCGGGAGTGGCACAGATACGCAGTATTTT. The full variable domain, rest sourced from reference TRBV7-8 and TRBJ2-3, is GAGVSQSPRYKVAKRGQDVALRCDPISGHVSLFWYQQALGQGPEFLTYFQNEAQLDKSGLPSDRFFAERPEGSVSTLKIQRTQQEDSAVYLCASSLDPSGSGTDTQYFGPGTRLTVL.

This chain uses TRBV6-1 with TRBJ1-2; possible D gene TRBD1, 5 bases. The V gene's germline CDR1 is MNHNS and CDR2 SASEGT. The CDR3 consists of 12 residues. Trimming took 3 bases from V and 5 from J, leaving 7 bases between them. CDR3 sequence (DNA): TGTGCCAGCAGTGACGACAGTTATGGCTACACCTTC. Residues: CASSDDSYGYTF.

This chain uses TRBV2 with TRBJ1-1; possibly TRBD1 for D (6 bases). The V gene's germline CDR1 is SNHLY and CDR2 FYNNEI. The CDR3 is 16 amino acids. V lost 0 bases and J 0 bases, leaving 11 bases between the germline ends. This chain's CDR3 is CASSEALRTVNTEAFF. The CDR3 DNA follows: TGTGCCAGCAGTGAAGCGCTTAGGACAGTGAACACTGAAGCTTTCTTT.

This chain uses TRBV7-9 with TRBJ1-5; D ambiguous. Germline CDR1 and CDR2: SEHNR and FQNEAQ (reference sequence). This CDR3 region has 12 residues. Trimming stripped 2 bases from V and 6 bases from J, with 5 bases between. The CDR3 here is CASSLLGQPQHF. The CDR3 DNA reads TGTGCCAGCAGCTTACTCGGTCAGCCCCAGCATTTT.

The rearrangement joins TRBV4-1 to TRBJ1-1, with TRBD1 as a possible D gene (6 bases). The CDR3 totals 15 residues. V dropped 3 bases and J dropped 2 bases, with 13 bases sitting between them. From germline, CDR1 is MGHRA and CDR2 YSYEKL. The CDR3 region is CASSHRGGGNTEAFF. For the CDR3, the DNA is TGCGCCAGCAGCCACCGAGGGGGGGGAAACACTGAAGCTTTCTTT.

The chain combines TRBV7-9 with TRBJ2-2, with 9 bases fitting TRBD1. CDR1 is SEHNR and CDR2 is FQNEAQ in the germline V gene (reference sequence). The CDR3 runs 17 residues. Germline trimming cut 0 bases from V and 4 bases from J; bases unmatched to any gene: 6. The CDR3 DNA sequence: TGTGCCAGCAGCTTAGCGAAGGGACAGGGACCCACCGGGGAGCTGTTTTTT. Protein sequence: CASSLAKGQGPTGELFF.

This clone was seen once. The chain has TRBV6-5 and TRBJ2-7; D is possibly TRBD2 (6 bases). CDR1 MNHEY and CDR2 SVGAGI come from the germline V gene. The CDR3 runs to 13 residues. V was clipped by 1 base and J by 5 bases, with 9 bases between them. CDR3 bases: TGTGCCAGCAGTTACTTGGAGGGTCACGAGCAGTACTTC. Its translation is CASSYLEGHEQYF.

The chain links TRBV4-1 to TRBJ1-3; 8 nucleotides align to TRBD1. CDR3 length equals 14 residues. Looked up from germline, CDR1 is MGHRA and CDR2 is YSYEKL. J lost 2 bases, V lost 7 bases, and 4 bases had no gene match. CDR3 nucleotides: TGCGCCAGCACCTCAGGGGGCACTGGAAACACCATATATTTT. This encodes CASTSGGTGNTIYF.

CDR3 region: CASRDQLAVRPHEQYF. The CDR3 DNA follows: TGTGCCAGCAGGGACCAACTAGCGGTCCGACCCCACGAGCAGTACTTC. This rearrangement joins TRBV27 to TRBJ2-7; 8 bases agree with TRBD2. The CDR3 sequence is 16 residues long. Germline V CDR1 and CDR2: MNHEY, SMNVEV (reference sequence). J gave up 5 bases and V 6 bases, and 15 bases lay outside the gene matches.

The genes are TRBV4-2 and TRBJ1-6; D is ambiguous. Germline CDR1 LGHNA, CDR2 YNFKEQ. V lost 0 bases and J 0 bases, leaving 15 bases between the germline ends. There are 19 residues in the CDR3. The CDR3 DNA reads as TGTGCCAGCAGCCAAGACCCCCTTCTGGCATACTCCTATAATTCACCCCTCCACTTT. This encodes CASSQDPLLAYSYNSPLHF.

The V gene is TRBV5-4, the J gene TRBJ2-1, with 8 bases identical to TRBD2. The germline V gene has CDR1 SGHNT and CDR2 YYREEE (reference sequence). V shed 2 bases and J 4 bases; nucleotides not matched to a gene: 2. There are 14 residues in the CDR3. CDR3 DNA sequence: TGTGCCAGCAGCTTACTAGCGGAGTACAATGAGCAGTTCTTC. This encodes CASSLLAEYNEQFF.

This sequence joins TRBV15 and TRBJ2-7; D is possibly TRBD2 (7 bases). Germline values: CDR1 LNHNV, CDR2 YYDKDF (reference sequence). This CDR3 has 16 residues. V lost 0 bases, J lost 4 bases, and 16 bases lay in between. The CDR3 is CATSRDRGGAGYEQYF. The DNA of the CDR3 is TGTGCCACCAGCAGAGATAGGGGGGGAGCGGGGTACGAGCAGTACTTC.

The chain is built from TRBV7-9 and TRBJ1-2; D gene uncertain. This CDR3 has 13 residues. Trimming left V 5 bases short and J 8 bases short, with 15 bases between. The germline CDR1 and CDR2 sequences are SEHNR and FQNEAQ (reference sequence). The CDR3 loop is CASSNDTSQGYTF. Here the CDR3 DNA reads TGTGCCAGCAGCAACGACACGAGCCAGGGCTACACCTTC.

The CDR3 nucleotides read TGCGCCAGCAGCCCGGGGACAGGGGTAGACTATGGCTACACCTTC. This gives the protein CASSPGTGVDYGYTF. This chain links TRBV4-3 with TRBJ1-2, with 10 bases identical to TRBD1. The germline gives CDR1 LGHNA, CDR2 YSLEER. V shed 4 bases and J 3 bases; nucleotides not matched to a gene: 5. CDR3 length: 15 residues.

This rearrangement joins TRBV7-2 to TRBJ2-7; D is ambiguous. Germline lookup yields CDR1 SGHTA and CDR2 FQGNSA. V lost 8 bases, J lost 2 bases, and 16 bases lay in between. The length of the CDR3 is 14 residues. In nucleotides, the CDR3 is TGTGCCAGCGACACCGAGCCCTGGACCTACGAGCAGTACTTC. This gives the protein CASDTEPWTYEQYF.

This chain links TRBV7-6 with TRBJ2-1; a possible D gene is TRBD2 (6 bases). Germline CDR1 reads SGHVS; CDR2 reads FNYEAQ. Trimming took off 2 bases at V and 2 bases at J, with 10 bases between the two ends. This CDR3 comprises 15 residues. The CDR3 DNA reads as TGTGCCAGCAGCTTAACTGCGGGGACCTACAATGAGCAGTTCTTC. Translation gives CASSLTAGTYNEQFF.

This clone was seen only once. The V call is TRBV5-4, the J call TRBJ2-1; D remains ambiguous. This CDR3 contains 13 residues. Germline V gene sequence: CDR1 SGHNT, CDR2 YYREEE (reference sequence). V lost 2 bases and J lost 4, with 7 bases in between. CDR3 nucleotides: TGTGCCAGCAGCTTATCCGGTTACAATGAGCAGTTCTTC. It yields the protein CASSLSGYNEQFF.

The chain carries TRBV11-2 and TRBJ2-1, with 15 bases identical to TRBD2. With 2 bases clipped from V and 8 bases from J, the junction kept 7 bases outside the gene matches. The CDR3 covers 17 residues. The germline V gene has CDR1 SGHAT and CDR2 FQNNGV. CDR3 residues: CASSLFRTSGRADEQFF. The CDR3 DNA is TGTGCCAGCAGCTTATTCCGGACTAGCGGGAGGGCCGATGAGCAGTTCTTC.

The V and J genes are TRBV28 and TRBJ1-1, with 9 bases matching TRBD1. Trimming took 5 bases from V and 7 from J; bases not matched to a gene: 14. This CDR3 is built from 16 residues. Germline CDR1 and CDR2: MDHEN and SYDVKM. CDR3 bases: TGTGCCAGCAGTCCAGTATGGGGACAGGGAACGAGTGAAGCTTTCTTT. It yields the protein CASSPVWGQGTSEAFF.

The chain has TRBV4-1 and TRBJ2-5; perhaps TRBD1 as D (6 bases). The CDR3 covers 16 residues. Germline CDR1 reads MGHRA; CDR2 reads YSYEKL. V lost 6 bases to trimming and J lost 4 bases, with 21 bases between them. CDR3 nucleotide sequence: TGCGCCAGCAGTGGAGCGGCTCTACCAGGGGTAGAGACCCAGTACTTC. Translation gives CASSGAALPGVETQYF.

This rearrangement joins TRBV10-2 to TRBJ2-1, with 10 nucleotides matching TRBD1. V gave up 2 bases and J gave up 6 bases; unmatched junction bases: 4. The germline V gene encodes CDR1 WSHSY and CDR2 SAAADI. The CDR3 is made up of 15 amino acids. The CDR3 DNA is TGCGCCAGCAGTGAGACGGGACAGGGGATCAATGAGCAGTTCTTC. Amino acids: CASSETGQGINEQFF.